These T cell receptor beta chains were read from a single sample in a study of cytomegalovirus exposure and HLA in healthy donors. Libraries were prepared by immunoSEQ multiplex PCR; TCRdb keeps only in-frame clonotypes and omits some of them. The sample records around 130,000 clones, roughly 85% being singletons. Material: PBMCs. All receptors come from a boy aged 10-17 years in good health and CMV-seronegative. Both conserved end residues are part of each CDR3. The D gene is left open where the match is weak. Size is omitted from some rows. Given values are once, few, many or a class for expanded clones.

clone_size j_call v_call d_call cdr3_nt cdr3_aa
once TRBJ1-5 TRBV19 - TGTGCCAGTAGTCCCAGGGCCCCCAGCAATCAGCCCCAGCATTTT CASSPRAPSNQPQHF
- TRBJ1-5 TRBV19 TRBD1 TGTGCCAGCAACGACAGGGGCAATCAGCCCCAGCATTTT CASNDRGNQPQHF
- TRBJ2-7 TRBV5-6 - TGTGCCAGCAGCCCTGGTCCCGGGAGGGGGCCCGACGAGCAGTACTTC CASSPGPGRGPDEQYF
- TRBJ2-1 TRBV6-1 TRBD2 TGTGCCAGCACCCTAGCGGGACCTGACAATGAGCAGTTCTTC CASTLAGPDNEQFF
- TRBJ1-4 TRBV6-1 TRBD1 TGTGCCAGCAGTGTGCCGGGACAGGGTCCTAATGAAAAACTGTTTTTT CASSVPGQGPNEKLFF
- TRBJ2-1 TRBV13 - TGTGCCAGCAGCTTTGAAGGGGGCTCCTACAATGAGCAGTTCTTC CASSFEGGSYNEQFF
- TRBJ2-7 TRBV10-3 TRBD2 TGTGCCATCAGTGAAGGGACTAGGAGCTCCTACGAGCAGTACTTC CAISEGTRSSYEQYF
- TRBJ1-6 TRBV9 - TGTGCCAGCAGCCCTAGGGGCTCCTATAATTCACCCCTCCACTTT CASSPRGSYNSPLHF
few TRBJ2-7 TRBV29-1 TRBD2 TGCAGCGCAACCACTAGCGGGATCTACGAGCAGTACTTC CSATTSGIYEQYF
- TRBJ2-3 TRBV19 TRBD1 TGTGCCAGTAGTTTACAGGGGGCTGGGGATACGCAGTATTTT CASSLQGAGDTQYF
- TRBJ1-4 TRBV19 TRBD1 TGTGCCAGTAAGACAGACAGGGCCATGGAAAAACTGTTTTTT CASKTDRAMEKLFF
- TRBJ2-7 TRBV12-1 - TGTGCCAGCAGCCGTTCCCCCGGGCAGTACTTC CASSRSPGQYF
- TRBJ2-1 TRBV29-1 TRBD1 TGCAGCGTTGGGGACAGGGGGTTAGGCGGGTACTCTTACAATGAGCAGTTCTTC CSVGDRGLGGYSYNEQFF
once TRBJ1-3 TRBV10-3 - TGTGCCATCGGGCCACAGGTTAGCTCTGGAAACACCATATATTTT CAIGPQVSSGNTIYF
once TRBJ2-1 TRBV19 - TGTGCCAGTAATCCCCTAGGAGGGGTTTCCAACAATGAGCAGTTCTTC CASNPLGGVSNNEQFF
once TRBJ2-2 TRBV11-3 TRBD2 TGTGCCAGCAGCTCCCCGGGGCCTAGCGGGAGCAGGGAGCTGTTTTTT CASSSPGPSGSRELFF
- TRBJ1-1 TRBV19 - TGTGCCAGTAGCCCAGACAGTAGGATGGTTGGAGCTTTCTTT CASSPDSRMVGAFF
- TRBJ1-5 TRBV15 - TGTGCCACCAGCAGAGAAGACAGGTATTGGCAGCCCCAGCATTTT CATSREDRYWQPQHF
- TRBJ2-1 TRBV12-5 - TGTGCTAGTGGTCCCCCCGGGGGAGCCGCCTACAATGAGCAGTTCTTC CASGPPGGAAYNEQFF
- TRBJ1-3 TRBV4-2 - TGTGCCAGCAGCCAAGAAGGGGTATCGGATGGAAACACCATATATTTT CASSQEGVSDGNTIYF
- TRBJ1-1 TRBV5-1 TRBD1 TGCGCCAGCAGCTTAGGACAGGGGGAGAATGCTTTCTTT CASSLGQGENAFF
- TRBJ1-5 TRBV5-8 - TGTGCCAGCAGCCTCCGAGACAATTATCAGCCCCAGCATTTT CASSLRDNYQPQHF
- TRBJ2-1 TRBV4-2 TRBD2 TGTGCCAGCAGCCAAGATTCCCGGGCTAGCGGGAGGAGCAATGAGCAGTTCTTC CASSQDSRASGRSNEQFF
- TRBJ2-1 TRBV30 - TGTGCCTTCGTTAGCTCCTACAATGAGCAGTTCTTC CAFVSSYNEQFF
- TRBJ2-7 TRBV7-9 TRBD2 TGTGCCAGCAGCAAGCGGGAGGCCTCCTACGAGCAGTACTTC CASSKREASYEQYF
- TRBJ1-5 TRBV29-1 - TGCAGCGTTGTCCCCGGGGGCAATCAGCCCCAGCATTTT CSVVPGGNQPQHF
- TRBJ2-7 TRBV25-1 - TGTGCCAGCAGTGAATCGCCTAGCGCCGGGATCGAGCAGTACTTC CASSESPSAGIEQYF
- TRBJ2-7 TRBV27 - TGTGCCAGCAGTCTCGGGACTCCCTACGAGCAGTACTTC CASSLGTPYEQYF
- TRBJ1-5 TRBV19 TRBD1 TGTGCCAGTAGTAACCCCGGACAGGGCAATCAGCCCCAGCATTTT CASSNPGQGNQPQHF
- TRBJ1-1 TRBV4-1 - TGCGCCAGCAGCCAAGAGGGGCACAACACCTGGGGCACTGAAGCTTTCTTT CASSQEGHNTWGTEAFF
- TRBJ1-1 TRBV30 TRBD1 TGTGCCTGGAGTCTCCTCCAGGGGGTAGCTTTCTTT CAWSLLQGVAFF
- TRBJ2-2 TRBV5-1 TRBD1 TGCGCTTCCGGGACAGGGAACACCGGGGAGCTGTTTTTT CASGTGNTGELFF
- TRBJ2-1 TRBV4-3 - TGCGCCAGCAGCCAAGAGAGCGGATGGTACAATGAGCAGTTCTTC CASSQESGWYNEQFF
- TRBJ2-3 TRBV27 TRBD2 TGTGCCAGCAGAGGACTAGCGGGAGGGCCCTCCTCAGATACGCAGTATTTT CASRGLAGGPSSDTQYF
few TRBJ1-5 TRBV27 TRBD1 TGTGCCAGCAGTGTTAACAGGGGCTCCAATCAGCCCCAGCATTTT CASSVNRGSNQPQHF
- TRBJ2-1 TRBV10-3 - TGTGCCATCAGTAGGAGTAATGAGCAGTTCTTC CAISRSNEQFF
- TRBJ2-2 TRBV5-4 - TGTGCCAGCAGCCCCCAAAACACCGGGGAGCTGTTTTTT CASSPQNTGELFF
- TRBJ1-3 TRBV4-2 - TGTGCCAGCAGCCAAGATCAAATATATTTT CASSQDQIYF
- TRBJ2-3 TRBV6-1 - TGTGCCAGCAGTGGAACAGGGTCTTGGACAGATACGCAGTATTTT CASSGTGSWTDTQYF
- TRBJ2-7 TRBV13 - TGTGCCAGCAGCTTACTAGCCGACGAGCAGTACTTC CASSLLADEQYF